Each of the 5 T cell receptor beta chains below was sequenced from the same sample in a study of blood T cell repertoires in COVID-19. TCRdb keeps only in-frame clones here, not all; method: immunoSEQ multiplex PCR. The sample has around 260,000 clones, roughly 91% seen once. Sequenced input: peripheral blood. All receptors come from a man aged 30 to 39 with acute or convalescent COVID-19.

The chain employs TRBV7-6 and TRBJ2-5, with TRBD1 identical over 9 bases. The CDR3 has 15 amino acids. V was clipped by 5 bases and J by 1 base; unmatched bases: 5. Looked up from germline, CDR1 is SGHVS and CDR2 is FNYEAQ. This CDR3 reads CASSGDRVAQETQYF. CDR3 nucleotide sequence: TGTGCCAGCAGCGGGGACAGGGTGGCCCAAGAGACCCAGTACTTC.

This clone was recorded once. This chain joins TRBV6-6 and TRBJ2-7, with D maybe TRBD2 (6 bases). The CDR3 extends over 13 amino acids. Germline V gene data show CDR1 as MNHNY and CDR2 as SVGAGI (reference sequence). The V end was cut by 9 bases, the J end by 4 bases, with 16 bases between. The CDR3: CASGRGTFYEQYF. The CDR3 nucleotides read TGTGCCAGTGGAAGAGGGACTTTTTACGAGCAGTACTTC.

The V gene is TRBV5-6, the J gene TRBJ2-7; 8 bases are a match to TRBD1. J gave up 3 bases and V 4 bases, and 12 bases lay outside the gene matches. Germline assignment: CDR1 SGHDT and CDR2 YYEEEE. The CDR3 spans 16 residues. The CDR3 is CASSPRDRGGFYEQYF. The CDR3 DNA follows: TGTGCCAGCAGCCCCCGTGACAGGGGAGGTTTCTACGAGCAGTACTTC.

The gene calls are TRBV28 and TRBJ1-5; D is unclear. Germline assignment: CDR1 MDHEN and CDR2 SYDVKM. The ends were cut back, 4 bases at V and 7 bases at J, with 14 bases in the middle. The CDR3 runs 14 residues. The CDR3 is CASSSVEGRQPQHF. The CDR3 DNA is TGTGCCAGCAGTTCCGTGGAGGGCAGGCAGCCCCAGCATTTT.

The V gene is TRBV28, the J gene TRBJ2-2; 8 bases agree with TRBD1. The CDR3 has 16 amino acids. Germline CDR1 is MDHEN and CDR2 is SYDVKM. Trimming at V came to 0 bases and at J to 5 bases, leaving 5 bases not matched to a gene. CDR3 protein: CASSLWAGGATGELFF. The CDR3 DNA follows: TGTGCCAGCAGTTTATGGGCAGGGGGCGCGACCGGGGAGCTGTTTTTT.